This entry features one T cell receptor (beta chain) sequence. This clone has just a few counts. It has no known antigen specificity. Per-nucleotide qualities are absent, and no much larger clonotype sits a single base away. From its cysteine to its phenylalanine, the CDR3 spans 18 amino acids. Only CDR3 DNA is held: 54 bases, read in frame from base 1. The germline V gene (reference sequence) sets CDR1 to MNHEY and CDR2 to SMNVEV. Trimmed from V: 7 bases; trimmed from J: 9 bases; junction bases lacking a gene match: 19. One collaborating source in Seattle enrolled patients during active infection and followed them longitudinally through the course of disease. The collaborating institutions used their own protocols to collect whole blood in K2EDTA tubes. For TCRbeta analysis, collaborator samples were shipped as frozen whole blood, as isolated PBMCs, or as DNA extracted from either sample type. TCRbeta CDR3 regions were amplified from genomic DNA using the immunoSEQ Assay, a bias-controlled multiplex PCR. On the study's bioinformatics: The number of nucleated cells in each sample was estimated from the amplification of reference gene primers within the assay. Sequence reads were collapsed and filtered to measure the absolute abundance of every unique TCRbeta CDR3 rearrangement. For each sample, productive Simpson clonality was calculated by taking the square root of Simpson's diversity index across productive rearrangements. The source is immuneACCESS, and TCRdb retained only in-frame sequences with V and J called. Part of the clones is not carried over; for the studies checked, unresolved V genes explain less than half of this, and the remainder is unexplained. From that table come the V and J calls and clone size; the DNA was used to work out D and trimming. In this sample the table shows 250,000 to 400,000 clones, 90% of which occur a single time. The leading ten clones occupy 2.5% to 3.5% of the sample.

This sample was taken from a study of blood T cell repertoires in COVID-19 (TCRdb year 2020). Regarding the complete study: Samples from collaborators originated in the United States, Italy and Spain and spanned both the acute and convalescent phases of COVID-19. The material from the prospective study consisted of cDNA or gDNA derived from T cells, B-cell-depleted T cells, or PBMCs. Subjects who had been exposed to COVID-19, were actively infected with it, or had recovered from it provided the deeply sampled blood TCRbeta repertoires that made up the dataset. The repertoires were made available in a free public database intended to serve as a resource for research on the immune response to SARS-CoV-2. Samples came from the ongoing ImmuneRACE study (first 160 participants) plus 1,254 subjects from 6 global collaborators. A de-identified subject ID, COVID-19 status, age in years and sex were almost always included in the sample metadata. Where available, HLA class I and class II types were obtained from metadata supplied by the sample provider rather than from assay-based typing. Here is what the overall study found, with its caveats: How much clinical and demographic metadata was included differed by source and by participant, and the metadata was provided uncurated.

The chain links TRBV27 with TRBJ2-1; the central 12 bases match TRBD2. Sequencing was performed on peripheral blood. The sequence derives from a woman in her twenties or thirties with COVID-19, enrolled during active disease. The CDR3 region has the sequence CASKPGLAGFSVVGEQFF. The DNA sequence follows: TGTGCCAGCAAACCGGGACTAGCGGGTTTTTCCGTCGTGGGTGAGCAGTTCTTC.